This T cell receptor (beta chain) was obtained from a study of blood T cell repertoires in COVID-19. Background on the study: Both acute and convalescent COVID-19 samples were obtained from the United States, Italy and Spain. The cDNA or gDNA used as material had been derived from T cells, B-cell-depleted T cells, or PBMCs.

Germline CDR1 reads LNHDA; CDR2 reads SQIVND (reference sequence). Trimming pared 7 bases from V and 8 bases from J, leaving 15 bases between. CDR3 length equals 13 residues. Methods used by the authors: From reference gene primer amplification, estimates of nucleated cell counts were derived. Sequenced by immunoSEQ multiplex PCR; TCRdb stores in-frame clones only, minus some. V and J calls plus clone size are reproduced from that table; the DNA served to infer D and trimming. The sample carries roughly 43,000 clones, about nine tenths recorded once. Sequencing was done on a sample of peripheral blood. The sequence was collected from a human donor in a cohort sampled during active COVID-19. This chain links TRBV19 with TRBJ2-4; possible D gene TRBD1, 5 bases. The CDR3 is CASKPGSPDIQYF. The CDR3 DNA follows: TGTGCCAGTAAACCAGGGTCCCCGGACATTCAGTACTTC.